These T cell receptor beta chains were read from a single sample in a study of molecular identifiers for immune sequencing clone quantification. TCRdb re-derived calls from the PCR reads in MiXCR, one entry per CDR3 protein. The table lists 460,000 or so distinct CDR3 sequences, roughly 26% of them singletons. The specimen sequenced was naive CD8+ T cells from blood, with Jurkat cell RNA spiked in. These receptors all stem from a human donor in good health. Some libraries in this study had Jurkat cell RNA spiked in. Each CDR3 is given with its conserved first and last residue. A D gene is named only where the DNA matches it firmly. Size is omitted from some rows. Given values are once, few, many or a class for expanded clones.

>TRBD1|TRBJ1-1|TRBV24-1|NA
TGTGCCACCAGCCCGCCAGGGGGCACTGAAGCTTTCTTT
CATSPPGGTEAFF
>NA|TRBJ2-7|TRBV19|few
TGTGCCAGTAGCCCAAGCGAGGGCACTAGCTACGAGCAGTACTTC
CASSPSEGTSYEQYF
>NA|TRBJ2-2|TRBV7-9|NA
TGTGCCAGCGCCCCCCCGGCGGGCAGAACCACGGACACCGGGGAGCTGTTTTTT
CASAPPAGRTTDTGELFF
>TRBD1|TRBJ2-3|TRBV4-3|many
TGCGCCAGCAGCCAAGACGGGATCCGGGACAGGGGTAGAGATACGCAGTATTTT
CASSQDGIRDRGRDTQYF
>TRBD1|TRBJ2-7|TRBV2|NA
TGTGCCAGCAGTGACCCGGACAGGTCACTCTCCTACGAGCAGTACTTC
CASSDPDRSLSYEQYF
>NA|TRBJ2-4|TRBV5-6|many
TGTGCCAGCAGCTCTCGACAGGAGAGCAAAAACATTCAGTACTTC
CASSSRQESKNIQYF
>TRBD1|TRBJ1-4|TRBV9|NA
TGTGCCAGCAGCGAGACAGGGGGGACTAATGAAAAACTGTTTTTT
CASSETGGTNEKLFF
>NA|TRBJ2-5|TRBV11-2|few
TGTGCCAGCAGCTTAGTGGACAGTGTCTTACAAGAGACCCAGTACTTC
CASSLVDSVLQETQYF
>TRBD1|TRBJ1-3|TRBV7-9|many
TGTGCCAGCAGCCCCGGCCCAGGGGGCTCTGGAAACACCATATATTTT
CASSPGPGGSGNTIYF
>NA|TRBJ2-3|TRBV18|few
TGTGCCAGCTCACCCGGACAGTATCGCACAGATACGCAGTATTTT
CASSPGQYRTDTQYF
>TRBD1|TRBJ1-1|TRBV3-1|many
TGTGCCAGCAGACTGACCGCGCCTTTGGGACAGGGGTTGAACACTGAAGCTTTCTTT
CASRLTAPLGQGLNTEAFF
>NA|TRBJ2-3|TRBV15|few
TGTGCCACCAGCAGAGTAACAGGGGAGGTAGAGTATTTT
CATSRVTGEVEYF
>NA|TRBJ2-4|TRBV5-8|few
TGTGCCAGCAGAAGGTTAGCCAAAAACATTCAGTACTTC
CASRRLAKNIQYF
>NA|TRBJ2-3|TRBV20-1|NA
TGCAGTGCTAGAGATTTTAATAAGTGCTCGGATACGCAGTATTTT
CSARDFNKCSDTQYF
>TRBD1|TRBJ1-2|TRBV12-5|NA
TGTGCTAGTGGCCCTGACAGGGGCGGCGGCTACACCTTC
CASGPDRGGGYTF
>NA|TRBJ1-5|TRBV19|few
TGTGCCAGTAGTAGTCCAATGAGGGTGAGCAATCAGCCCCAGCATTTT
CASSSPMRVSNQPQHF
>NA|TRBJ2-7|TRBV19|once
TGTGCCAGTGGTTTTTCCGGGACCACCTACGAGCAGTACTTC
CASGFSGTTYEQYF
>TRBD1|TRBJ2-7|TRBV27|few
TGTGCCAGCAGTTTCTACGGACAGGGGTCCTACGAGCAGTACTTC
CASSFYGQGSYEQYF
>NA|TRBJ1-5|TRBV27|NA
TGTGCCAGCAGTTCGACATGGTTTAGCAATCAGCCCCAGCATTTT
CASSSTWFSNQPQHF
>TRBD1|TRBJ2-7|TRBV4-1|few
TGCGCCAGCAGCCAAGAACCTGGGACAGGGGCTTACGAGCAGTACTTC
CASSQEPGTGAYEQYF
>NA|TRBJ1-4|TRBV20-1|NA
TGCAGTGTCCCACTGGGGGGCGCGGGAACTAATGAAAAACTGTTTTTT
CSVPLGGAGTNEKLFF
>NA|TRBJ2-5|TRBV6-5|NA
TGTGCCAGCAGTCTATCGCCAGGGGTGGAAGAGACCCAGTACTTC
CASSLSPGVEETQYF
>TRBD2|TRBJ2-3|TRBV19|NA
TGTGCCAGTAACGGGGGGACCAACACAGATACGCAGTATTTT
CASNGGTNTDTQYF
>NA|TRBJ2-7|TRBV7-8|few
TGTGCCAGCCGGCCCATGGGCCATGAGCAGTACTTC
CASRPMGHEQYF
>NA|TRBJ2-7|TRBV4-3|NA
TGCGCCAGCAGCCAAGACAGGACCCCATCAACAGTGCAGTACTTC
CASSQDRTPSTVQYF
>NA|TRBJ1-2|TRBV4-3|NA
TGCGCCAGCAGCCAAGATGGGGCGGGCCAAGCTATCTATGGCTACACCTTC
CASSQDGAGQAIYGYTF
>NA|TRBJ2-7|TRBV6-2/TRBV6-3|NA
TGTGCCAGCAGCCCCACGGCGGGCGAGCAGTACTTC
CASSPTAGEQYF
>NA|TRBJ2-5|TRBV15|NA
TGTGCCACCAGCCGAAAAACGACAGGGGAGGGAGAGACCCAGTACTTC
CATSRKTTGEGETQYF
>TRBD2|TRBJ2-7|TRBV20-1|many
TGCAGTGCTAGATGGTCCCGGGGGGGCCACTACGAGCAGTACTTC
CSARWSRGGHYEQYF
>NA|TRBJ2-7|TRBV20-1|NA
TGCAGTGCTAGCGAAGGCAACGAGCAGTACTTC
CSASEGNEQYF
>TRBD1|TRBJ2-7|TRBV5-1|NA
TGCGCCGGCAGCACGGGACAGTCCTACGAGCAGTACTTC
CAGSTGQSYEQYF
>TRBD2|TRBJ2-7|TRBV28|many
TGTGCCAGCAGTCTCCTACAGGCCGGGGGGGAGCAGTACTTC
CASSLLQAGGEQYF
>NA|TRBJ2-7|TRBV7-6|NA
TGTGCCAGCAGCTTAAAGGGGGGCGAGCAGTACTTC
CASSLKGGEQYF
>TRBD1|TRBJ1-3|TRBV4-3|many
TGCGCCAGCAGCCAATCGACAGGGAATGGAAACACCATATATTTT
CASSQSTGNGNTIYF
>TRBD1|TRBJ2-7|TRBV28|NA
TGTGCCAGCAGTTTGTACGACAGGGAATGGTACGAGCAGTACTTC
CASSLYDREWYEQYF
>NA|TRBJ2-7|TRBV9|few
TGTGCCAGCAGCGCCTCAGGGGAGGGGTCCTACGAGCAGTACTTC
CASSASGEGSYEQYF
>NA|TRBJ2-2|TRBV5-6|few
TGTGCCAGCAGCTTGGTCAGAAACACCGGGGAGCTGTTTTTT
CASSLVRNTGELFF
>TRBD2|TRBJ2-1|TRBV7-3|NA
TGTGCCAGCAGCTTAGTCGGGACTATTATTGAGCAGTTCTTC
CASSLVGTIIEQFF
>NA|TRBJ2-1|TRBV4-1|few
TGCGCCAGCAGCCAAGTGTATGGCGTCGTGTACAATGAGCAGTTCTTC
CASSQVYGVVYNEQFF
>NA|TRBJ2-7|TRBV6-6|NA
TGTGCCAGCAGTTACTCGGCAGGGTCCTACGAGCAGTACTTC
CASSYSAGSYEQYF
>NA|TRBJ1-5|TRBV27|few
TGTGCCAGCAGTCCCCGCGTTGAGAGTAGCAATCAGCCCCAGCATTTT
CASSPRVESSNQPQHF
>NA|TRBJ2-7|TRBV5-5|few
TGTGCCAGCACCCGGCGATGGGACACCGAATGGGCGCAGTACTTC
CASTRRWDTEWAQYF
>NA|TRBJ2-5|TRBV4-2|few
TGTGCCAGCAGCCAAGATAAGGGTGTCGGGGAGACCCAGTACTTC
CASSQDKGVGETQYF
>NA|TRBJ1-1|TRBV4-1|few
TGCGCCAGCAGCCAAGATCCAGGTTCTTCTGAAGCTTTCTTT
CASSQDPGSSEAFF
>TRBD2|TRBJ2-5|TRBV2|many
TGTGCCAGCAAACAGAACGGACTAGCGGAGTACCAAGAGACCCAGTACTTC
CASKQNGLAEYQETQYF
>TRBD1|TRBJ1-1|TRBV10-3|few
TGTGCCATCAGTGAGCCGGGACAGGGAAAGACTGAAGCTTTCTTT
CAISEPGQGKTEAFF
>NA|TRBJ2-2|TRBV12-3/TRBV12-4|few
TGTGCCAGCAGTTTTGAAAGGGCGTACACCGGGGAGCTGTTTTTT
CASSFERAYTGELFF
>NA|TRBJ2-7|TRBV5-6|NA
TGTGCCAGCAGCTTGTGTAGCGTTTCCTACGAGCAGTACTTC
CASSLCSVSYEQYF
>TRBD1|TRBJ2-1|TRBV7-9|few
TGTGCCAGCAGCTTAATTTTCGGCAAGGGGACAGGGGACCACAATGAGCAGTTCTTC
CASSLIFGKGTGDHNEQFF